What follows are 24 T cell receptor beta chains derived from one specimen sequenced in a study of cytomegalovirus exposure and HLA in healthy donors. PCR employed 60 Vbeta and 13 Jbeta primers. Some clones are missing from TCRdb's copy, which holds only in-frame ones; the method was immunoSEQ multiplex PCR. The sample shows roughly 200,000 clones, over 65% of them seen only once. The material sequenced was PBMCs. The receptors derive from a man aged 18 to 30 in good health and CMV-seronegative.

The chain is built from TRBV7-3 and TRBJ2-2; D is unclear. Per germline, CDR1 SGHTA and CDR2 FQGTGA. With 4 bases removed from V and 4 bases from J, the gap between germline ends came to 4 bases. This CDR3 is 12 amino acids long. The CDR3, as DNA: TGTGCCAGCAGCTCCATCACCGGGGAGCTGTTTTTT. Translating it yields CASSSITGELFF.

The chain joins TRBV28 to TRBJ2-7, with TRBD2 matching 7 bases. With 6 bases clipped from V and 3 bases from J, the junction kept 14 bases outside the gene matches. Germline V lookup: CDR1 MDHEN, CDR2 SYDVKM. The length of the CDR3 is 16 residues. CDR3 in DNA: TGTGCCAGCAGACTTTTAGGGAGGTCGGGAGGCTACGAGCAGTACTTC. Its translation: CASRLLGRSGGYEQYF. The variable domain in full, completed from reference TRBV28 and TRBJ2-7, reads DVKVTQSSRYLVKRTGEKVFLECVQDMDHENMFWYRQDPGLGLRLIYFSYDVKMKEKGDIPEGYSVSREKKERFSLILESASTNQTSMYLCASRLLGRSGGYEQYFGPGTRLTVT.

This chain links TRBV7-9 with TRBJ2-5; D is uncertain. The CDR3 totals 15 residues. The germline V and J ends were trimmed by 5 bases and 3 bases, with 16 bases remaining between them. Germline values: CDR1 SEHNR, CDR2 FQNEAQ (reference sequence). CDR3 amino acids: CASSQLRPQEETQYF. For the CDR3, the DNA is TGTGCCAGCAGCCAATTACGCCCGCAGGAAGAGACCCAGTACTTC.

The chain carries TRBV2 and TRBJ2-4; 7 bases match TRBD1. The CDR3 has 17 amino acids. Germline V gene lookup returns CDR1 SNHLY and CDR2 FYNNEI. V lost 8 bases and J lost 0; bases outside the gene matches: 13. The CDR3 reads CASAAETGMIAKNIQYF. Written as DNA, the CDR3 is TGTGCCAGCGCAGCGGAGACAGGGATGATAGCCAAAAACATTCAGTACTTC.

The chain has TRBV7-2 and TRBJ1-2, with D perhaps matching TRBD1 (6 bases). Germline V gives CDR1 SGHTA, CDR2 FQGNSA. The CDR3 is made up of 13 amino acids. V was pared by 7 bases and J by 5 bases, with 14 bases between. The CDR3 reads CASTIGGGYGYTF. The CDR3 region has the DNA TGTGCCAGCACCATAGGGGGTGGATATGGCTACACCTTC.

Comment on this clone: Other DNA sequences in the sample encode the same CDR3. The rearrangement uses TRBV5-6 and TRBJ1-1; no definite D call. The CDR3 loop spans 11 amino acids. Trimming left V 0 bases short and J 10 bases short, with 7 bases between. CDR1 is SGHDT, CDR2 YYEEEE, per germline. CDR3 DNA sequence: TGTGCCAGCAGCTTGGGCGGCGGAGCTTTCTTT. This codes for CASSLGGGAFF.

The rearrangement uses TRBV19 and TRBJ1-3; TRBD1 agrees at 7 bases. Germline assignment: CDR1 LNHDA and CDR2 SQIVND (reference sequence). After removal of 6 bases from V and 3 bases from J, the junction contained 5 bases not matched to a gene. This CDR3 spans 14 amino acids. The CDR3 here is CASSPNRGGNTIYF. The CDR3, as DNA: TGTGCCAGTAGCCCTAACAGGGGTGGAAACACCATATATTTT. Using reference TRBV19 and TRBJ1-3 for the parts outside the CDR3, the full variable domain is DGGITQSPKYLFRKEGQNVTLSCEQNLNHDAMYWYRQDPGQGLRLIYYSQIVNDFQKGDIAEGYSVSREKKESFPLTVTSAQKNPTAFYLCASSPNRGGNTIYFGEGSWLTVV.

V gene TRBV7-8 combines with J gene TRBJ2-3, with D possibly TRBD1 on 5 matching bases. The V and J ends lost 7 bases and 0 bases respectively, with 17 bases between them. This CDR3 has 16 amino acids. CDR1 is SGHVS, CDR2 FQNEAQ, per germline. In DNA, the CDR3 is TGTGCCAGCACCGCCGGCGACAGACCTAGCACAGATACGCAGTATTTT. Its translation is CASTAGDRPSTDTQYF.

The chain is built from TRBV18 and TRBJ1-5; 7 bases fit TRBD1. V lost 2 bases, J lost 1 base, and 2 bases stayed unmatched. Germline CDR1 is KGHSH and CDR2 is LQKENI. The CDR3 consists of 15 residues. The CDR3 DNA reads as TGTGCCAGCTCACCATTACAGGGGAGCAATCAGCCCCAGCATTTT. This codes for CASSPLQGSNQPQHF.

The J gene is TRBJ2-7, the V gene TRBV27; maybe TRBD1 (5 bases). Germline-derived CDR1 and CDR2 are MNHEY and SMNVEV (reference sequence). CDR3 length equals 13 residues. V was trimmed by 8 bases and J by 2 bases, leaving 13 bases between them. CDR3 amino acids: CASGWGEAYEQYF. CDR3 DNA: TGTGCCAGCGGTTGGGGCGAAGCCTACGAGCAGTACTTC.

Here the CDR3 reads CASSQDPGQGHQPQHF. CDR3 bases: TGCGCCAGCAGCCAAGATCCCGGACAGGGTCATCAGCCCCAGCATTTT. The chain recombines TRBV4-1 with TRBJ1-5; 8 nucleotides agree with TRBD1. With 0 bases clipped from V and 5 bases from J, the junction kept 6 bases outside the gene matches. Looked up from germline, CDR1 is MGHRA and CDR2 is YSYEKL. The CDR3 is 16 amino acids.

The chain carries TRBV7-6 and TRBJ2-7, with D perhaps matching TRBD2 (6 bases). This CDR3 is built from 18 residues. Per germline, CDR1 SGHVS and CDR2 FNYEAQ. V dropped 0 bases and J dropped 2 bases, with 20 bases sitting between them. Written as DNA, the CDR3 is TGTGCCAGCAGCTTAGCCCCACCCCTGGGGGGAGTCCCCTACGAGCAGTACTTC. The encoded protein is CASSLAPPLGGVPYEQYF.

The V call is TRBV4-1, the J call TRBJ2-1; tentative D call: TRBD1 (6 bases). Trimming stripped 3 bases from V and 2 bases from J, with 14 bases between. CDR1 is MGHRA and CDR2 is YSYEKL in the germline V gene. The CDR3 extends over 16 amino acids. CDR3 nucleotides: TGCGCCAGCAGCCAGATGAGGGGGATCCCCTACAATGAGCAGTTCTTC. The encoded protein is CASSQMRGIPYNEQFF.

This clone was seen more than once but under ten times. The chain links TRBV5-1 to TRBJ1-1, with D perhaps matching TRBD1 (5 bases). The V end was cut by 4 bases, the J end by 5 bases, with 21 bases between. CDR1 SGHRS and CDR2 YFSETQ come from the germline V gene. The CDR3 covers 16 residues. The CDR3 spells CASSPDSALLGTEAFF. CDR3 DNA sequence: TGCGCCAGCAGCCCTGACAGCGCCCTCCTGGGGACTGAAGCTTTCTTT. The whole variable domain, filled in from reference TRBV5-1 and TRBJ1-1, reads KAGVTQTPRYLIKTRGQQVTLSCSPISGHRSVSWYQQTPGQGLQFLFEYFSETQRNKGNFPGRFSGRQFSNSRSEMNVSTLELGDSALYLCASSPDSALLGTEAFFGQGTRLTVV.

This clone appeared a few times. The chain uses TRBV5-5 and TRBJ1-1; 9 bases match TRBD1. The trim removed 4 bases at V and 0 bases at J, leaving 7 bases unmatched. CDR3 length: 16 amino acids. Per germline, CDR1 SGHKS and CDR2 YYEKEE (reference sequence). The chain's CDR3 is CASSARRDRVNTEAFF. The CDR3 coding sequence is TGTGCCAGCAGCGCCCGACGGGACAGGGTGAACACTGAAGCTTTCTTT.

The V gene is TRBV6-5, the J gene TRBJ1-6, with 8 positions matching TRBD1. The V segment lost 5 bases and the J segment 7 bases; nucleotides outside the gene matches: 4. CDR3 length: 14 residues. Germline values: CDR1 MNHEY, CDR2 SVGAGI. This CDR3 is CASSTNRGNSPLHF. For the CDR3, the DNA is TGTGCCAGCAGTACAAACAGGGGGAATTCACCCCTCCACTTT.

The J gene is TRBJ2-5, the V gene TRBV6-1; tentative D call: TRBD1 (6 bases). TRBJ2-7 explains the end of the DNA better; the J call may be wrong. This CDR3 comprises 14 residues. CDR1 is MNHNS and CDR2 is SASEGT in the germline V gene. CDR3 sequence reads: CASSARTDIYEQYF. The CDR3 bases are TGTGCCAGCAGCGCCAGGACAGATATCTACGAGCAGTACTTC.

The J gene is TRBJ1-2, the V gene TRBV11-2; a weak D match, TRBD1 (5 bases). The CDR3 is 14 amino acids. Trimming stripped 5 bases from V and 8 bases from J, with 18 bases between. Germline V gene data show CDR1 as SGHAT and CDR2 as FQNNGV. CDR3 sequence (DNA): TGTGCCAGCAGCCCGAGCGGGTTAGGGGAGGGCTACACCTTC. Its protein product is CASSPSGLGEGYTF.

The chain employs TRBV30 and TRBJ1-6; the D gene is possibly TRBD1 (6 bases). This CDR3 has 12 amino acids. V lost 4 bases and J lost 7, with 8 bases in between. Germline V CDR1 and CDR2: GTSNPN, SVGIG (reference sequence). CDR3 sequence (DNA): TGTGCCTGGAACAGGGACAATTCACCCCTCCACTTT. Its translation: CAWNRDNSPLHF.

The rearrangement uses TRBV7-9 and TRBJ1-4; D remains ambiguous. The CDR3 is made up of 13 amino acids. Trimming removed 5 bases from V and 8 bases from J, with 12 bases in between. Germline V CDR1 and CDR2: SEHNR, FQNEAQ (reference sequence). CDR3 protein: CASSRPPGEKLFF. In nucleotides, the CDR3 is TGTGCCAGCAGCCGGCCCCCGGGAGAAAAACTGTTTTTT.

The DNA of the CDR3 is TGTGCCAGCAGTTACCATGCGGGAGGGACACACAATGAGCAGTTCTTC. As protein: CASSYHAGGTHNEQFF. This chain joins TRBV6-6 and TRBJ2-1; 9 bases map to TRBD2. Germline V gene lookup returns CDR1 MNHNY and CDR2 SVGAGI (reference sequence). V lost 2 bases and J lost 5; bases outside the gene matches: 7. The CDR3 loop spans 16 amino acids.

The rearrangement uses TRBV6-1 and TRBJ2-1, with 8 bases identical to TRBD1. V lost 6 bases and J lost 0; bases outside the gene matches: 4. Germline CDR1 reads MNHNS; CDR2 reads SASEGT. This CDR3 has 15 residues. CDR3 coding DNA: TGTGCCAGCAGCCGACAGGGGAGCTCCTACAATGAGCAGTTCTTC. Its translation is CASSRQGSSYNEQFF.

The DNA of the CDR3 is TGTGCCAGCAGCGTTAGACAGGGGTTCCAAGAGACCCAGTACTTC. This gives the protein CASSVRQGFQETQYF. J is TRBJ2-5 and V is TRBV14, with 8 bases that match TRBD1. V lost 5 bases, J lost 1 base, and 6 bases stayed unmatched. In germline, CDR1 is SGHDN, CDR2 FVKESK. This CDR3 region has 15 residues.

This chain uses TRBV9 with TRBJ1-2; 7 bases fit TRBD1. The CDR3 extends over 14 amino acids. J was trimmed by 0 bases and V by 3 bases; bases with no gene match: 2. Germline CDR1 is SGDLS and CDR2 is YYNGEE. CDR3 region: CASSAGTANYGYTF. CDR3 DNA: TGTGCCAGCAGCGCCGGGACAGCTAACTATGGCTACACCTTC.